Below, 22 T cell receptor beta chains from the same sample are listed, as sequenced in a study of T-cell memory formation after mild COVID-19. One entry per CDR3 protein, called by TCRdb with MiXCR from the 5' RACE reads. The sample has 400,000 or so distinct CDR3 sequences, over 15% seen once. Source material: PBMCs or a T cell subset sorted from them (not recorded which). Receptors originate from an adult woman who had mild COVID-19 (a few samples of this study predate the infection). Cell type and time point are not known.

This clonotype was observed a handful of times. The chain is built from TRBV6-6 and TRBJ1-1; 7 nucleotides line up with TRBD1. The CDR3 runs to 15 residues. In germline, CDR1 is MNHNY, CDR2 SVGAGI (reference sequence). V shed 1 base and J 6 bases; nucleotides not matched to a gene: 8. CDR3 amino acids: CASSYYRGEGAEAFF. CDR3 nucleotide sequence: TGTGCCAGCAGTTACTACAGGGGAGAAGGGGCTGAAGCTTTCTTT.

The V call is TRBV12-3 or TRBV12-4, the J call TRBJ1-2; 7 bases are shared with TRBD1. The CDR3 length is 12 residues. The trim removed 8 bases at V and 7 bases at J, leaving 7 bases unmatched. The CDR3 region has the DNA TGTGCCAGCGGGACCACAGGGGTTGGCTACACCTTC. This translates into CASGTTGVGYTF.

This clonotype was found a few times. J is TRBJ2-1 and V is TRBV11-2; 8 nucleotides line up with TRBD2. V trimming: 7 bases; J trimming: 2 bases; junction bases outside the gene matches: 13. Germline CDR1 SGHAT, CDR2 FQNNGV. This CDR3 spans 17 amino acids. CDR3 nucleotide sequence: TGTGCCAGCATCCCCGGGCTGCTAGCGGGTACCTACAATGAGCAGTTCTTC. Protein product: CASIPGLLAGTYNEQFF. The full variable domain, with the rest looked up from reference TRBV11-2 and TRBJ2-1, is EAGVAQSPRYKIIEKRQSVAFWCNPISGHATLYWYQQILGQGPKLLIQFQNNGVVDDSQLPKDRFSAERLKGVDSTLKIQPAKLEDSAVYLCASIPGLLAGTYNEQFFGPGTRLTVL.

There are a few counts of this clonotype. This chain joins TRBV2 and TRBJ2-2; D gene ambiguous. V lost 5 bases and J lost 3, with 10 bases in between. From germline, CDR1 is SNHLY and CDR2 FYNNEI. The CDR3 has 14 amino acids. This CDR3 is CASSLTAHTGELFF. CDR3 nucleotides: TGTGCCAGCAGTCTTACAGCGCACACCGGGGAGCTGTTTTTT. Drawing the rest from reference TRBV2 and TRBJ2-2, the complete variable domain is EPEVTQTPSHQVTQMGQEVILRCVPISNHLYFYWYRQILGQKVEFLVSFYNNEISEKSEIFDDQFSVERPDGSNFTLKIRSTKLEDSAMYFCASSLTAHTGELFFGEGSRLTVL.

The V call is TRBV20-1, the J call TRBJ2-5; perhaps TRBD2 as D (6 bases). The V end lost 6 bases, the J end lost 4 bases, and 15 bases lay between the germline ends. Germline CDR1 is DFQATT and CDR2 is SNEGSKA (reference sequence). This CDR3 contains 13 residues. The CDR3 coding sequence is TGCAGTGCACCACCTCGGGAGAGAGAGACCCAGTACTTC. This translates into CSAPPRERETQYF.

The rearrangement joins TRBV5-4 to TRBJ2-7; D might be TRBD2 (6 bases). V was cut by 3 bases and J by 2 bases, with 15 bases left in between. The CDR3 is 15 amino acids. Germline CDR1 SGHNT, CDR2 YYREEE (reference sequence). The CDR3 reads CASSSPALAPYEQYF. The CDR3 DNA is TGTGCCAGCAGCTCTCCAGCGCTAGCGCCCTACGAGCAGTACTTC.

The chain combines TRBV6-6 with TRBJ2-7, with D tentatively TRBD1 (6 bases). The germline CDR1 and CDR2 sequences are MNHNY and SVGAGI (reference sequence). Trimming cost V 6 bases and J 7 bases, with 16 bases left between them. The CDR3 sequence is 13 residues long. This chain's CDR3 is CASSSNRVREQYF. The DNA for the CDR3 is TGTGCCAGCAGCTCGAACAGGGTTAGGGAGCAGTACTTC.

The sample holds a few counts of this clonotype. The chain has TRBV12-3 or TRBV12-4 and TRBJ1-5; D might be TRBD1 (6 bases). The V gene lost 2 bases and the J gene lost 3 bases, with 11 bases spanning the gap. This CDR3 spans 15 amino acids. DNA for the CDR3: TGTGCCAGCAGTTTATCAGGGGAAACCAATCAGCCCCAGCATTTT. Amino acid sequence: CASSLSGETNQPQHF.

The V call is TRBV12-3 or TRBV12-4, the J call TRBJ2-4, with 7 bases aligning to TRBD2. The CDR3 length is 12 residues. V was clipped by 5 bases and J by 10 bases; unmatched bases: 5. The CDR3 DNA is TGTGCCAGCAGTCGGGACTACTCTATTCAGTACTTC. As protein: CASSRDYSIQYF.

This chain joins TRBV5-1 and TRBJ2-7; weak D call: TRBD1 (6 bases). V lost 0 bases to trimming and J lost 2 bases, with 18 bases between them. The length of the CDR3 is 17 residues. Germline values: CDR1 SGHRS, CDR2 YFSETQ. In nucleotides, the CDR3 is TGCGCCAGCAGCTTGGATAACGACAGCTCAGGGGCCTACGAGCAGTACTTC. Amino acids: CASSLDNDSSGAYEQYF.

The chain links TRBV13 to TRBJ2-7, with 10 bases aligning to TRBD1. The germline V gene encodes CDR1 PRHDT and CDR2 FYEKMQ (reference sequence). V shed 4 bases, J shed 2 bases, and the junction held 11 bases outside the gene matches. This CDR3 is built from 17 residues. The CDR3 loop reads CASSSYSGQGVTYEQYF. The CDR3 DNA reads TGTGCCAGCAGCTCGTACTCCGGACAGGGGGTAACCTACGAGCAGTACTTC.

This clonotype was detected a few times. The rearrangement uses TRBV24-1 and TRBJ2-3; 9 positions agree with TRBD1. The CDR3 consists of 17 residues. In germline, CDR1 is KGHDR, CDR2 SFDVKD. The trim removed 4 bases at V and 6 bases at J, leaving 13 bases unmatched. The CDR3 region has the DNA TGTGCCACCAGTGAGTGGACAGGGGACCCTCCGGAGGATACGCAGTATTTT. Amino acid sequence: CATSEWTGDPPEDTQYF.

This clonotype was found a few times. V gene TRBV19 combines with J gene TRBJ2-5, with unresolved D. V gave up 4 bases and J gave up 2 bases, with 8 bases separating them. The CDR3 covers 13 residues. Germline loops: CDR1 LNHDA, CDR2 SQIVND (reference sequence). The CDR3 here is CASSRSFQETQYF. DNA of the CDR3: TGTGCCAGTAGTAGATCCTTTCAAGAGACCCAGTACTTC.

The chain employs TRBV9 and TRBJ2-2; 8 bases line up with TRBD2. The V gene's germline CDR1 is SGDLS and CDR2 YYNGEE. The V gene end was trimmed by 2 bases and the J gene end by 6 bases; junction bases not matched to a gene: 15. This CDR3 has 18 residues. The CDR3 reads CASSVGLAGGIGAGELFF. The CDR3 DNA sequence: TGTGCCAGCAGCGTGGGGCTAGCGGGCGGTATAGGTGCCGGGGAGCTGTTTTTT.

This rearrangement joins TRBV7-2 to TRBJ2-2; 8 nucleotides match TRBD2. Germline values: CDR1 SGHTA, CDR2 FQGNSA. CDR3 length: 15 residues. The junction had 7 bases not matched to a gene; V was cut back by 5 bases and J by 5 bases. The CDR3 DNA is TGTGCCAGCAGCCCGACGGCGGGAGGAACCGGGGAGCTGTTTTTT. The encoded protein is CASSPTAGGTGELFF.

This clonotype was counted between two and nine times. The chain combines TRBV19 with TRBJ2-3; D may match TRBD1 or TRBD2 (5 bases each). V dropped 4 bases and J dropped 4 bases, with 9 bases sitting between them. The CDR3 is 13 amino acids. In germline, CDR1 is LNHDA, CDR2 SQIVND (reference sequence). The CDR3 spells CASSTRGADTQYF. The CDR3 region has the DNA TGTGCCAGTAGTACCCGAGGGGCAGATACGCAGTATTTT.

This chain links TRBV5-1 with TRBJ2-1, with TRBD2 identical over 12 bases. The germline CDR1 and CDR2 sequences are SGHRS and YFSETQ. This CDR3 has 18 amino acids. The V segment lost 0 bases and the J segment 0 bases; nucleotides outside the gene matches: 4. The CDR3 DNA is TGCGCCAGCAGCTTGGCTAGCGGGAGGGCCTTCTCCTACAATGAGCAGTTCTTC. Encoded protein: CASSLASGRAFSYNEQFF.

This clonotype was recorded a few times. The V call is TRBV7-9, the J call TRBJ1-2; D not certain. V lost 1 base and J 10 bases, leaving 16 bases between the germline ends. This CDR3 is built from 14 residues. Germline V gene lookup returns CDR1 SEHNR and CDR2 FQNEAQ (reference sequence). DNA for the CDR3: TGTGCCAGCAGCTTAGTGCAGGCCTCCTCTAACTACACCTTC. Protein sequence: CASSLVQASSNYTF.

This chain connects TRBV7-9 to TRBJ1-4, with a possible D match to TRBD1 (5 bases). The CDR3 spans 12 residues. Trimming left V 3 bases short and J 12 bases short, with 11 bases between. Germline V gene lookup returns CDR1 SEHNR and CDR2 FQNEAQ (reference sequence). The DNA for the CDR3 is TGTGCCAGCAGCTTCGCGCGGGGGGAACTGTTTTTT. This translates into CASSFARGELFF.

This chain joins TRBV20-1 and TRBJ2-2, with 7 bases matching TRBD1. Germline V CDR1 and CDR2: DFQATT, SNEGSKA (reference sequence). The CDR3 consists of 14 residues. The ends lost 1 base at V and 6 bases at J; junction bases unmatched: 5. Written as DNA, the CDR3 is TGCAGTGCTAGAGGGGAACAGGGGCCCGGGGAGCTGTTTTTT. Translation gives CSARGEQGPGELFF.

At least ten counts were recorded for this clonotype. V and J are TRBV6-5 and TRBJ2-7; D is unresolved. The CDR3 has 13 residues. Germline loops: CDR1 MNHEY, CDR2 SVGAGI. Trimming took 3 bases from V and 5 from J, leaving 11 bases between them. The CDR3 sequence: CASSYLDVDEQYF. In DNA form, the CDR3 reads TGTGCCAGCAGTTATCTGGACGTCGACGAGCAGTACTTC.

This clonotype was detected a few times. The genes are TRBV4-1 and TRBJ2-7, with TRBD2 matching over 9 bases. The CDR3 extends over 16 amino acids. CDR1 is MGHRA and CDR2 is YSYEKL in the germline V gene. Trimming took 1 base from V and 5 from J; bases not matched to a gene: 9. CDR3 in amino acids: CASSQGRTSVINEQYF. The CDR3 DNA reads as TGCGCCAGCAGCCAAGGCCGGACTAGCGTGATCAACGAGCAGTACTTC.